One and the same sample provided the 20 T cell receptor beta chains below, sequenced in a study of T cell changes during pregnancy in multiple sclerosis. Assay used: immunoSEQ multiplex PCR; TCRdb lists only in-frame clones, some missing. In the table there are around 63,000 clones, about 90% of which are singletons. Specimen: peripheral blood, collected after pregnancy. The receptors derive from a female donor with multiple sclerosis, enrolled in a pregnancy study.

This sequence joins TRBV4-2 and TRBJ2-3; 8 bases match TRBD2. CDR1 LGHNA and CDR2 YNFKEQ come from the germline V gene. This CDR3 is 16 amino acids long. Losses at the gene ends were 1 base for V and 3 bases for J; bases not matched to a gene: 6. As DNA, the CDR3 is TGTGCCAGCAGCCAAGGAGGGACTAGGGTTACAGATACGCAGTATTTT. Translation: CASSQGGTRVTDTQYF.

The CDR3 here is CASSPGTALFYEQYF. CDR3 DNA: TGTGCCAGCAGTCCCGGGACAGCTTTATTCTACGAGCAGTACTTC. The chain carries TRBV28 and TRBJ2-7, with 7 bases fitting TRBD1. The V gene's germline CDR1 is MDHEN and CDR2 SYDVKM. The length of the CDR3 is 15 residues. The V gene end was trimmed by 5 bases and the J gene end by 3 bases; junction bases not matched to a gene: 10.

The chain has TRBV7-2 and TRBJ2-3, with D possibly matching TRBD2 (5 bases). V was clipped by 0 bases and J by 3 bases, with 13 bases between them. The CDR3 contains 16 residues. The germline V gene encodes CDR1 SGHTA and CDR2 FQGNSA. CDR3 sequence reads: CASSLASGRGTDTQYF. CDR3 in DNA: TGTGCCAGCAGCTTAGCCTCAGGACGGGGAACAGATACGCAGTATTTT.

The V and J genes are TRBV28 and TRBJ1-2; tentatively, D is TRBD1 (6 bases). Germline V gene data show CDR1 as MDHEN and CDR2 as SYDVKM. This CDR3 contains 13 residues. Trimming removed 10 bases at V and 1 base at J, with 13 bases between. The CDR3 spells CATAGDNNYGYTF. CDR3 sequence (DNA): TGTGCCACCGCTGGGGACAATAACTATGGCTACACCTTC.

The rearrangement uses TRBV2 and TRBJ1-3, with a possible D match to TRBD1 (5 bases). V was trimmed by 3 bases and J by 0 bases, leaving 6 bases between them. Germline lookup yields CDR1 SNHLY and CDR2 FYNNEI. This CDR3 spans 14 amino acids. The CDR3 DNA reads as TGTGCCAGCAGTGACAGGGACTCTGGAAACACCATATATTTT. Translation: CASSDRDSGNTIYF.

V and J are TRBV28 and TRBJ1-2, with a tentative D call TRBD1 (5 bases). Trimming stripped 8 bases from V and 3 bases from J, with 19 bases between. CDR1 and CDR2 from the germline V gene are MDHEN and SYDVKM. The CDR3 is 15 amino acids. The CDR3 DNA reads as TGTGCCAGCGTGATTACGGTCGGGGGACACTATGGCTACACCTTC. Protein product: CASVITVGGHYGYTF.

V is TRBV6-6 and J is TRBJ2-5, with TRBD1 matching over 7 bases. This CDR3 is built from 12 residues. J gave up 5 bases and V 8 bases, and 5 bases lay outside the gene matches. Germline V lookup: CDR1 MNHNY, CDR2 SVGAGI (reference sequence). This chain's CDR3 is CASLRGRETQYF. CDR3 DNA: TGTGCCAGCCTGAGGGGGCGGGAGACCCAGTACTTC.

Here the CDR3 DNA reads TGTGCCAGCAGCCATGTGGGGGGGGGCTCCTACAATGAGCAGTTCTTC. This codes for CASSHVGGGSYNEQFF. The chain links TRBV14 to TRBJ2-1; TRBD2 agrees at 7 bases. From germline, CDR1 is SGHDN and CDR2 FVKESK. The CDR3 sequence is 16 residues long. After removal of 3 bases from V and 0 bases from J, the junction contained 5 bases not matched to a gene.

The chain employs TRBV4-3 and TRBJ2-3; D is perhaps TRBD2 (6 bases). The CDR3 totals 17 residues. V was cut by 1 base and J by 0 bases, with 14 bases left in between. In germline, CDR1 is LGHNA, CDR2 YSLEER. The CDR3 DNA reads TGCGCCAGCAGCCAAGGGTCGCCGGGACTTAGCACAGATACGCAGTATTTT. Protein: CASSQGSPGLSTDTQYF.

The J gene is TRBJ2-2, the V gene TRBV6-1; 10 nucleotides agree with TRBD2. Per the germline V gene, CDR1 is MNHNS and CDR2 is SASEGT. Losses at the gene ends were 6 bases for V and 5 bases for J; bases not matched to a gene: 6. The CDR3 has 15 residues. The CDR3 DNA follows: TGTGCCAGCAGGGCTAGCGGGAGTTTTACCGGGGAGCTGTTTTTT. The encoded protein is CASRASGSFTGELFF.

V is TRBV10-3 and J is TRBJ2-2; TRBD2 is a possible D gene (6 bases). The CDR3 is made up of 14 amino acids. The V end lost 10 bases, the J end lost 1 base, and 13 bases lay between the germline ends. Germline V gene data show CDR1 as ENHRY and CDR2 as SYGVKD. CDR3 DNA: TGTGCCACCGTTAATAGCGGGAACACCGGGGAGCTGTTTTTT. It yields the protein CATVNSGNTGELFF.

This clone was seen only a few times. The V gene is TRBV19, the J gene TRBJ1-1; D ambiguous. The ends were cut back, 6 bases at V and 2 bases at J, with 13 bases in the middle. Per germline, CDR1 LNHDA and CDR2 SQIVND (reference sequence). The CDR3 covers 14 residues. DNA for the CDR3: TGTGCCAGTAGGGAGGAGGTCCGCAACACTGAAGCTTTCTTT. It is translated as CASREEVRNTEAFF.

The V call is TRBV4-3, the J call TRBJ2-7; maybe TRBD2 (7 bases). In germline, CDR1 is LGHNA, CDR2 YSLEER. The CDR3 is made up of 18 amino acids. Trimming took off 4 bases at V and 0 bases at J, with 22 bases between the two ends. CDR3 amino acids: CASSLKSGLADSSYEQYF. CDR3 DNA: TGCGCCAGCAGCCTTAAATCTGGGCTAGCGGACAGCTCCTACGAGCAGTACTTC.

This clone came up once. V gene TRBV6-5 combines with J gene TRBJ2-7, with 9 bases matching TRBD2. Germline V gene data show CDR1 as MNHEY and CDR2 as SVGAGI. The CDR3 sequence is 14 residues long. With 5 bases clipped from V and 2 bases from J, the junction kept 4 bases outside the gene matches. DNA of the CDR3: TGTGCCAGCAGTGTAGCGGGAGCCCCCTACGAGCAGTACTTC. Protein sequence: CASSVAGAPYEQYF.

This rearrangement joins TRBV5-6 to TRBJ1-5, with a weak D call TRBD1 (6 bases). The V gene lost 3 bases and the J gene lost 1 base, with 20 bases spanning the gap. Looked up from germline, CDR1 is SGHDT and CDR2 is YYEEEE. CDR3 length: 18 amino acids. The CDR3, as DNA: TGTGCCAGCAGCTCGTACGGTGATGGGAGGGGGAGCAATCAGCCCCAGCATTTT. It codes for CASSSYGDGRGSNQPQHF.

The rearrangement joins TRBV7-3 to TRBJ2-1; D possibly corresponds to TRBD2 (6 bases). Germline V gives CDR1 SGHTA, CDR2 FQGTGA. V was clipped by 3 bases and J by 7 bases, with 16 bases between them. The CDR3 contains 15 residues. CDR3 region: CASSFHGGQSNEQFF. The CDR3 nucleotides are TGTGCCAGCAGCTTCCACGGAGGGCAGTCAAATGAGCAGTTCTTC.

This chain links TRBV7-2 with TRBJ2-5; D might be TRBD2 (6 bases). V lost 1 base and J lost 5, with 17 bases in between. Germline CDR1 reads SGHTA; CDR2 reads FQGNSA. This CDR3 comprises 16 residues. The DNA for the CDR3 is TGTGCCAGCAGCTTAGGCCCCTCGGGGAGGCGGGAGACCCAGTACTTC. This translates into CASSLGPSGRRETQYF.

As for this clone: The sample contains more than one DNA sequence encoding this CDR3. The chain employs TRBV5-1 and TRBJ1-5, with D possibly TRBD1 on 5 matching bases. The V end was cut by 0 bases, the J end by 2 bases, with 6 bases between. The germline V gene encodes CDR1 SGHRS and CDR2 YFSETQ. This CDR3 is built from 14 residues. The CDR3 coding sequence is TGCGCCAGCAGCTTGGGGGGGGGCAATCAGCCCCAGCATTTT. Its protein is CASSLGGGNQPQHF.

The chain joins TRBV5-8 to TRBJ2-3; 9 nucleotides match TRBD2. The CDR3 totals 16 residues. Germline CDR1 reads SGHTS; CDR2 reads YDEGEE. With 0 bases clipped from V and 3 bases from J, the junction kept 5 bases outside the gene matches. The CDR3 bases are TGTGCCAGCAGCTTGGGAAGCGGGAGGTCGACAGATACGCAGTATTTT. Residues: CASSLGSGRSTDTQYF.

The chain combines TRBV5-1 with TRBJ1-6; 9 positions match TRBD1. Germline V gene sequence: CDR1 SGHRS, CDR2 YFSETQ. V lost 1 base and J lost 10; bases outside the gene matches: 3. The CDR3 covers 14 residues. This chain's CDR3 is CASSLTGGESPLHF. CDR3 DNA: TGCGCCAGCAGCTTGACAGGGGGCGAATCACCCCTCCACTTT. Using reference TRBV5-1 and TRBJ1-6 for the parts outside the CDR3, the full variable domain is KAGVTQTPRYLIKTRGQQVTLSCSPISGHRSVSWYQQTPGQGLQFLFEYFSETQRNKGNFPGRFSGRQFSNSRSEMNVSTLELGDSALYLCASSLTGGESPLHFGNGTRLTVT.